These T cell receptor beta chains were read from a single sample in a study of blood T cells in healthy people across ages. MiXCR, applied by TCRdb to the 5' RACE reads, yields one record per CDR3 protein. The data contain roughly 550,000 distinct CDR3 sequences, more than 20% of them singletons. These records were also assigned to another study, of T cells of mothers and their children.

The sample comprised blood. These receptors were collected from a boy between 10 and 17 years old in good health. Each CDR3 is given with its conserved first and last residue. The D gene is left open where the match is weak. For some rows the clone size is stated as once, few or many, or as a class when expanded; others skip it.

clone size	V gene	D gene	J gene	CDR3 DNA	CDR3 protein
-	TRBV2	-	TRBJ2-5	TGTGCCAGCGATTTAGCGAGGGGCCAAGAGACCCAGTACTTC	CASDLARGQETQYF
-	TRBV4-3	-	TRBJ1-4	TGCGCCAGCAGCCAAGATCGGCGGGGTGGCCATGAAAAACTGTTTTTT	CASSQDRRGGHEKLFF
-	TRBV27	-	TRBJ1-2	TGTGCCAGCAGTTATAACTCTGGGGGGCCCTATGGCTACACCTTC	CASSYNSGGPYGYTF
-	TRBV4-1	TRBD1	TRBJ2-1	TGCGCCAGCAGCCGAACGACAGGGTTCGATGAGCAGTTCTTC	CASSRTTGFDEQFF
-	TRBV12-3/TRBV12-4	-	TRBJ2-1	TGTGCCAGCAGTGTCGGTGGGGGGTACTCCTACAATGAGCAGTTCTTC	CASSVGGGYSYNEQFF
few	TRBV20-1	-	TRBJ2-7	TGCAGTGCTAGAGATAATGGACGGGAGCAGTACTTC	CSARDNGREQYF
-	TRBV11-2	-	TRBJ2-5	TGTGCCAGCAGCTTATTCCGGGACGCCCAGTACTTC	CASSLFRDAQYF
few	TRBV25-1	TRBD1	TRBJ2-6	TGTGCCAGCAGTGTTCCTCCGGGACAGGGGGAGTCTGGGGCCAACGTCCTGACTTTC	CASSVPPGQGESGANVLTF
-	TRBV12-3/TRBV12-4	-	TRBJ1-2	TGTGCCAGCAGTCCCCGGACGGAGTATGGCTACACCTTC	CASSPRTEYGYTF
few	TRBV5-4	-	TRBJ2-1	TGTGCCAGCAGCGTGACAGGTCACGACAATGAGCAGTTCTTC	CASSVTGHDNEQFF
-	TRBV12-3/TRBV12-4	-	TRBJ1-5	TGTGCCAGCAGTTTGGACGGCAGGGCCCAGCATTTT	CASSLDGRAQHF
few	TRBV21-1	-	TRBJ2-4	TGTGCCAGCAGCAAAGACCCGGGGTTAGCCAAAAACATTCAGTACTTC	CASSKDPGLAKNIQYF
-	TRBV4-3	-	TRBJ1-6	TGCGCCAGCAGCCAGGGGGCATGGACTAATCCACCCCTCCACTTT	CASSQGAWTNPPLHF
-	TRBV5-1	TRBD2	TRBJ2-3	TGCGCCAGCAGCCGACTAGCGCCAACAGATACGCAGTATTTT	CASSRLAPTDTQYF
-	TRBV5-1	-	TRBJ1-1	TGCGCCAGCAGCGGTGGGAGGGGGAACACTGAAGCTTTCTTT	CASSGGRGNTEAFF
few	TRBV20-1	-	TRBJ2-7	TGCAGTGCTCACGGCATACAAGACAGGTCCTCCTACGAGCAGTACTTC	CSAHGIQDRSSYEQYF
-	TRBV20-1	-	TRBJ2-7	TGCAGTGCTAGAGGTCGGGGGTACGAGCAGTACTTC	CSARGRGYEQYF
-	TRBV19	TRBD1	TRBJ2-4	TGTGCCAGTAGTCCGATTTACAGGGGTGCCAAAAACATTCAGTACTTC	CASSPIYRGAKNIQYF
few	TRBV6-5	-	TRBJ2-3	TGTGCCAGCAGTTGCCCTCCTTTCGAGGGGCAGTATTTT	CASSCPPFEGQYF
-	TRBV4-1	-	TRBJ1-1	TGCGCCAGCAGCCAAGACGAACCGGGGCCTGAAGCTTTCTTT	CASSQDEPGPEAFF
-	TRBV28	-	TRBJ2-2	TGTGCCAGCAGTTTATATTCCGGGGCCGGGGAGCTGCTTTTT	CASSLYSGAGELLF
-	TRBV7-9	-	TRBJ1-2	TGTGCCAGCAGCACCCACTATACCGGGTATCTAGGCGGCTACACCTTC	CASSTHYTGYLGGYTF
many	TRBV6-6	-	TRBJ1-1	TGTGCCAGCACCTCAGGGGCGACTGAAGCTTTCTTT	CASTSGATEAFF
few	TRBV27	TRBD2	TRBJ2-7	TGTGCCAGCAGTTTATCGGCGGGAGGGCCCTACGAGCAGTACTTC	CASSLSAGGPYEQYF
few	TRBV5-1	-	TRBJ2-5	TGCGCCAGCAGCGCATTAGATGTAGAGACCCAGTACTTC	CASSALDVETQYF
-	TRBV28	TRBD2	TRBJ2-7	TGTGCCAGCAGTTTTCTGTCTAGCGGGAATGGTGAGCAGTACTTC	CASSFLSSGNGEQYF
few	TRBV9	TRBD1	TRBJ2-1	TGTGCCAGCAGCCTTATGAAAGGACAGGGGGCGGATAAGCAGTTCTTC	CASSLMKGQGADKQFF
few	TRBV20-1	-	TRBJ1-1	TGCAGTGCTACTAAGAACACTGAAGCTTTCTTT	CSATKNTEAFF
-	TRBV6-5	-	TRBJ1-1	TGTGCCAGCACTACACGAGGGGAAGCTTTCTTT	CASTTRGEAFF
-	TRBV6-2/TRBV6-3	-	TRBJ1-5	-	CASRWGAGNQPQHF
many	TRBV9	TRBD1	TRBJ1-4	TGTGCCAGCAGCGTAGACCAGGGGGAGGAAAAACTGTTTTTT	CASSVDQGEEKLFF
-	TRBV27	TRBD2	TRBJ2-5	TGTGCCAGCAGTTTATACGGCGGGGGGCAAGAGACCCAGTACTTC	CASSLYGGGQETQYF
-	TRBV4-3	-	TRBJ1-2	TGCGCCAGCAGCCAGGAGGGACATTTAACTGGGGGCTACACCTTC	CASSQEGHLTGGYTF
-	TRBV5-1	TRBD2	TRBJ2-7	TGCGCCAGCAGCTTGCTTAGCGGGATCTTCTCCTACGAGCAGTACTTC	CASSLLSGIFSYEQYF
-	TRBV11-2	TRBD1	TRBJ2-7	TGTGCCAGCAGCTCGGACAGGGGTTTCTACGAGCAGTACTTC	CASSSDRGFYEQYF
-	TRBV9	-	TRBJ2-5	TGTGCCAGCAGCGTATTAAGCGACAAAAAAGAGACCCAGTACTTC	CASSVLSDKKETQYF
few	TRBV20-1	TRBD1	TRBJ1-5	TGCAGTGCTGGACAGGGCGGACAGCCCCAGCATTTT	CSAGQGGQPQHF
-	TRBV7-3	TRBD1	TRBJ2-7	TGTGCCAGCAGCTTACAGGGGGTGACGGGTTCTGTCGAGCAGTACTTC	CASSLQGVTGSVEQYF
-	TRBV28	-	TRBJ2-6	TGTGCCAGCAGTTCAGACGTGGGGGCCAACGTCCTGACTTTC	CASSSDVGANVLTF
-	TRBV2	-	TRBJ2-3	TGTGCCAGCAGTGAAAAGGGGTCGCAGTATTTT	CASSEKGSQYF
few	TRBV4-3	-	TRBJ1-3	TGCGCCAGCAGCCAAGATGGCACAAGAAACACCATATATTTT	CASSQDGTRNTIYF
few	TRBV5-6	-	TRBJ2-1	TGTGCCAGCAGCTTGCGACAGAACAATGAGCAGTTCTTC	CASSLRQNNEQFF